A selection of T cell receptor beta chains follows, all from one sample in a study of T cell repertoires in cytomegalovirus infection. These TCRs' antigens remain unknown. TCRdb called the reads again in MiXCR, with one record for every CDR3 protein. Of 300,000 to 400,000 distinct CDR3 sequences listed, almost 30% are singletons. Sequencing used cultured PBMCs, obtained from culture after CMV antigen stimulation. The receptors were sampled from a human donor in good health (CMV status not recorded). Some clones in this sample may be carry-over from other donors' samples. The CDR3 runs from the conserved cysteine through the conserved F or W. The D gene is left open where the match is weak. Clone sizes are given selectively: once, few, many, or a class where the clone is expanded.

j_call d_call v_call clone_size cdr3_aa cdr3_nt
TRBJ2-7 TRBD2 TRBV3-1 - CASSREGAGYEQYF TGTGCCAGCAGCCGTGAGGGAGCGGGGTACGAGCAGTACTTC
TRBJ2-1 - TRBV4-1 - CASSQDGGSAHNEQFF TGCGCCAGCAGCCAAGATGGAGGTAGCGCTCACAATGAGCAGTTCTTC
TRBJ1-5 TRBD1 TRBV19 - CASSKGTGGRQPQHF TGTGCCAGTAGTAAAGGGACAGGGGGTAGACAGCCCCAGCATTTT
TRBJ2-1 - TRBV7-8 few CASSWGHEQFF TGTGCCAGCAGTTGGGGGCATGAGCAGTTCTTC
TRBJ2-2 - TRBV5-1 - CASSLEQGNTGELFF TGCGCCAGCAGCTTGGAGCAGGGGAACACCGGGGAGCTGTTTTTT
TRBJ2-3 TRBD1 TRBV18 - CASSGQVTDTQYF TGTGCCAGCTCGGGACAGGTCACAGATACGCAGTATTTT
TRBJ2-7 - TRBV27 - CASSFKGLGYEQYF TGTGCCAGCAGTTTCAAGGGCTTAGGTTACGAGCAGTACTTC
TRBJ1-6 TRBD1 TRBV12-3/TRBV12-4 many CASTLGGAGSPLHF TGTGCCAGCACCCTAGGGGGCGCGGGGTCACCCCTCCACTTT
TRBJ2-5 - TRBV7-9 many CASSGRSQLGRGDQETQYF TGTGCCAGCAGCGGCCGGAGCCAACTTGGGAGGGGGGATCAAGAGACCCAGTACTTC
TRBJ2-2 - TRBV19 many CASSRGGTANTGELFF TGTGCCAGTAGTAGAGGTGGGACGGCGAACACCGGGGAGCTGTTTTTT
TRBJ2-3 - TRBV7-6 few CASSRWGGASTDTQYF TGTGCCAGCAGCCGCTGGGGTGGAGCGAGCACAGATACGCAGTATTTT
TRBJ2-1 TRBD2 TRBV6-1 - CASSLRLAGHYNEQFF TGTGCCAGCAGCCTTAGACTAGCCGGGCACTACAATGAGCAGTTCTTC
TRBJ2-1 TRBD1 TRBV10-3 - CAISESGQNNNEQFF TGTGCCATCAGTGAGTCGGGACAGAACAACAATGAGCAGTTCTTC
TRBJ2-1 TRBD2 TRBV24-1 few CATSDPSGGVAGINEQFF TGTGCCACCAGTGATCCCTCTGGAGGGGTAGCGGGAATTAATGAGCAGTTCTTC
TRBJ1-6 - TRBV24-1 - CATIHSRTRFSDSPLHF TGTGCCACCATTCACAGTCGTACGCGTTTTAGTGATTCACCCCTCCACTTT
TRBJ2-1 TRBD2 TRBV28 many CASSGTSGRTYNEQFF TGTGCCAGCAGTGGGACTAGCGGGAGGACCTACAATGAGCAGTTCTTC
TRBJ2-3 - TRBV12-3/TRBV12-4 - CASSPTGTPTQYF TGTGCCAGCAGTCCTACCGGGACACCAACGCAGTATTTT
TRBJ2-3 - TRBV7-2 - CASSLVSYTDTQYF TGTGCCAGCAGCTTAGTTAGCTATACAGATACGCAGTATTTT
TRBJ1-3 - TRBV11-2 few CASSESGKSGNTIYF TGTGCCAGCAGCGAATCGGGGAAATCTGGAAACACCATATATTTT
TRBJ1-1 - TRBV18 - CASSPPTNTEAFF TGTGCCAGCTCACCGCCGACAAACACTGAAGCTTTCTTT
TRBJ1-3 - TRBV19 - CASRDTSIQGNTIYF TGTGCCAGTAGGGACACCTCTATCCAAGGAAACACCATATATTTT
TRBJ2-2 TRBD2 TRBV10-3 - CAISDPQTGGSNTGELFF TGTGCCATCAGTGACCCCCAAACGGGAGGATCGAACACCGGGGAGCTGTTTTTT
TRBJ1-2 - TRBV7-6 - CASRGYEVGYTF TGTGCCAGCCGTGGGTATGAAGTTGGCTACACCTTC
TRBJ1-3 - TRBV3-1 - CASSQAGGIRGNTIYF TGTGCCAGCAGCCAAGCGGGGGGAATACGTGGAAACACCATATATTTT
TRBJ1-5 TRBD1 TRBV20-1 few CSASGDRGLQPQHF TGCAGTGCTAGCGGGGACAGGGGGCTTCAGCCCCAGCATTTT
TRBJ1-1 - TRBV20-1 - CSAREYKAGTEAFF TGCAGTGCTAGAGAATATAAGGCAGGCACTGAAGCTTTCTTT
TRBJ2-6 TRBD2 TRBV27 few CASSSSRLAGAGGANVLTF TGTGCCAGCAGTTCGTCAAGACTAGCGGGTGCAGGTGGGGCCAACGTCCTGACTTTC
TRBJ1-1 TRBD1 TRBV28 many CASSTGAPGTEAFF TGTGCCAGCAGTACAGGGGCCCCGGGCACTGAAGCTTTCTTT
TRBJ1-1 - TRBV7-2 many CASSLPPGEAFF TGTGCCAGCAGCCTCCCCCCCGGGGAAGCTTTCTTT
TRBJ2-7 TRBD2 TRBV14 few CASSRQQRGEQYF TGTGCCAGCAGTAGACAGCAGCGGGGCGAGCAGTACTTC
TRBJ2-5 TRBD2 TRBV7-2 many CASSLAGSQETQYF TGTGCCAGCAGTCTAGCGGGCTCCCAAGAGACCCAGTACTTC
TRBJ2-3 TRBD2 TRBV7-9 few CASSPGLAGVLDTQYF TGTGCCAGCAGCCCGGGACTAGCGGGAGTTTTAGATACGCAGTATTTT
TRBJ2-1 TRBD2 TRBV7-2 few CASSSTSGRVGEQFF TGTGCCAGCAGCTCCACTAGCGGGAGGGTAGGTGAGCAGTTCTTC
TRBJ2-7 - TRBV28 few CATENSGNPYEQYF TGTGCCACCGAAAATAGCGGCAACCCCTACGAGCAGTACTTC
TRBJ1-1 - TRBV7-2 - CASSLGRWEAFF TGTGCCAGCAGCCTCGGACGGTGGGAGGCTTTCTTT
TRBJ1-5 TRBD1 TRBV28 few CASKYLQGTQPQHF TGTGCCAGCAAATACCTACAGGGGACTCAGCCCCAGCATTTT
TRBJ2-3 - TRBV7-9 few CASSLPPGVTDTQYF TGTGCCAGCAGCTTGCCCCCGGGGGTCACAGATACGCAGTATTTT
TRBJ2-5 - TRBV4-1 - CASSQSATTQETQYF TGCGCCAGCAGCCAATCGGCGACTACCCAAGAGACCCAGTACTTC
TRBJ2-5 - TRBV6-5 - CASSPLGGNQETQYF TGTGCCAGCAGCCCCCTGGGGGGTAACCAAGAGACCCAGTACTTC
TRBJ2-2 TRBD1 TRBV20-1 - CSARVGPGQGRFKTGELFF TGCAGTGCTAGAGTCGGACCCGGACAGGGGCGTTTTAAAACCGGGGAGCTGTTTTTT
TRBJ2-2 TRBD2 TRBV4-1 - CASSQGLARSYTGELFF TGCGCCAGCAGCCAAGGACTAGCGAGGAGCTACACCGGGGAGCTGTTTTTT
TRBJ1-1 - TRBV27 - CASGHRENTEAFF TGTGCCAGCGGCCACAGGGAGAACACTGAAGCTTTCTTT
TRBJ2-7 TRBD2 TRBV7-2 - CASSLLAGGPNEQYF TGTGCCAGCAGTCTCCTAGCGGGAGGGCCCAACGAGCAGTACTTC
TRBJ1-4 - TRBV5-6 - CASSLDDGGEKLFF TGTGCCAGCAGCTTGGATGACGGAGGGGAAAAACTGTTTTTT
TRBJ2-4 TRBD1 TRBV11-2 few CATSLEGTGKNIQYF TGTGCCACCAGCTTAGAAGGGACAGGAAAAAACATTCAGTACTTC